The entry that follows covers one T cell receptor beta chain sequence. Its matching antigen is unknown. This record comes from a study of T cell responses to AZD1222 COVID-19 vaccine. The assay was immunoSEQ multiplex PCR, and TCRdb's table has in-frame clones only and misses some. The table lists 100,000 to 150,000 clones, around 91% of them singletons, with less than 4.5% in the top ten. The CDR3 is made up of 17 amino acids. V shed 2 bases and J 1 base; nucleotides not matched to a gene: 7. The germline V gene encodes CDR1 SGHDT and CDR2 YYEEEE. The study's findings and limits: There were repertoire samples only from the period after the peak T cell response. The study found vaccine-associated CD4 TCRs spanning spike, dominant at 160-218 and 743-854.

The chain employs TRBV5-6 and TRBJ2-5, with 11 bases lining up with TRBD1. Sequenced material: peripheral blood, taken on day 0 of MenACWY control vaccination. The TCR sequence derives from an adult in good health. CDR3 region: CASSFLRTGGTQETQYF. CDR3 nucleotides: TGTGCCAGCAGCTTCCTAAGGACAGGGGGCACCCAAGAGACCCAGTACTTC.